Below, 15 T cell receptor beta chains from the same sample are listed, as sequenced in a study of T cell repertoires in aging, cancer and after chemotherapy. The template was genomic DNA from peripheral blood, not RNA. A mixed TRB-A/B primer pool amplified rearranged TRB by multiplex touch-down PCR. TCRdb fed the multiplex PCR reads into MiXCR, producing one record per CDR3 protein. The data contain about 5,000 distinct CDR3 sequences, roughly a quarter of them seen just once; the ten biggest clones take up around 10%. Sequencing was performed on blood. The receptors here all came from a human donor with a solid tumor.

This clonotype was picked up a small number of times. This chain connects TRBV20-1 to TRBJ2-7, with a weak D call TRBD1 (5 bases). Germline V CDR1 and CDR2: DFQATT, SNEGSKA (reference sequence). This CDR3 region has 13 residues. V gave up 0 bases and J gave up 2 bases, with 8 bases separating them. DNA for the CDR3: TGCAGTGCTAGAGATCGACAGACCTACGAGCAGTACTTC. Protein sequence: CSARDRQTYEQYF.

CDR3 in amino acids: CASSLSPANTGELFF. CDR3 nucleotides: TGTGCCAGCAGCTTAAGCCCAGCAAACACCGGGGAGCTGTTTTTT. The chain recombines TRBV7-3 with TRBJ2-2; D not certain. The CDR3 sequence is 15 residues long. CDR1 and CDR2 (germline): SGHTA, FQGTGA. V shed 1 base and J shed 2 bases, with 8 bases lying between them.

This clonotype is medium-sized in the sample. V usage is TRBV7-9 and J usage is TRBJ1-5; possibly TRBD1 for D (5 bases). Between the trimmed V and J ends, which lost 3 bases and 3 bases, there was a span of 9 bases. This CDR3 has 14 residues. The germline V gene has CDR1 SEHNR and CDR2 FQNEAQ (reference sequence). The CDR3 is CASSFAGNNQPQHF. The CDR3 region has the DNA TGTGCCAGCAGCTTTGCAGGGAACAATCAGCCCCAGCATTTT.

This chain connects TRBV7-3 to TRBJ2-1; D perhaps matches TRBD2 (5 bases). Looked up from germline, CDR1 is SGHTA and CDR2 is FQGTGA. The CDR3 length is 15 residues. Trimming took 2 bases from V and 7 from J, leaving 15 bases between them. CDR3 loop: CASSLLPMGGNEQFF. The DNA for the CDR3 is TGTGCCAGCAGCTTACTTCCCATGGGCGGGAATGAGCAGTTCTTC.

The V call is TRBV19, the J call TRBJ1-6; 8 nucleotides align to TRBD1. The CDR3 sequence is 14 residues long. Germline CDR1 is LNHDA and CDR2 is SQIVND (reference sequence). The junction had 6 bases not matched to a gene; V was cut back by 6 bases and J by 8 bases. CDR3 DNA: TGTGCCAGTAGCCACAGGGGGGAGGATTCACCCCTCCACTTT. Its translation: CASSHRGEDSPLHF.

The chain is built from TRBV30 and TRBJ2-7; D not resolved. CDR3 length: 11 residues. Germline lookup yields CDR1 GTSNPN and CDR2 SVGIG (reference sequence). Trimming pared 5 bases from V and 9 bases from J, leaving 14 bases between. The chain's CDR3 is CAWGRAAWQYF. The CDR3 DNA reads TGTGCCTGGGGTAGGGCGGCTTGGCAGTACTTC.

This clonotype turned up a few times. This rearrangement joins TRBV14 to TRBJ1-2; the D gene is possibly TRBD1 (6 bases). CDR1 and CDR2 from the germline V gene are SGHDN and FVKESK. V shed 1 base and J shed 8 bases, with 11 bases lying between them. The CDR3 has 13 residues. CDR3 loop: CASSQARGDGYTF. The CDR3, as DNA: TGTGCCAGCAGCCAAGCCAGGGGTGACGGCTACACCTTC.

The V call is TRBV20-1, the J call TRBJ2-3; TRBD2 aligns across 9 bases. CDR1 DFQATT and CDR2 SNEGSKA come from the germline V gene (reference sequence). This CDR3 contains 15 residues. V trimming: 8 bases; J trimming: 4 bases; junction bases outside the gene matches: 13. In nucleotides, the CDR3 is TGCAGTACCCAGCATAGCGGGAGATCTGCAGATACGCAGTATTTT. Its translation is CSTQHSGRSADTQYF.

The genes are TRBV12-3 or TRBV12-4 and TRBJ1-5; no firm D call. This CDR3 has 14 residues. Trimming took off 7 bases at V and 8 bases at J, with 18 bases between the two ends. The chain's CDR3 is CASTLGQRNKPQHF. The CDR3 DNA follows: TGTGCCAGCACCCTCGGGCAGAGGAATAAGCCCCAGCATTTT.

This sequence joins TRBV28 and TRBJ1-2, with D possibly TRBD1 on 5 matching bases. Germline CDR1 reads MDHEN; CDR2 reads SYDVKM. V shed 5 bases and J shed 7 bases, with 20 bases lying between them. This CDR3 spans 15 amino acids. The CDR3 coding sequence is TGTGCCAGCAGTCTAGGGACCACCTCTTACCGTGGCTACACCTTC. Protein product: CASSLGTTSYRGYTF.

Comment on this clonotype: Possible read error: a much larger clone is one base away. The V gene is TRBV6-5, the J gene TRBJ1-2; TRBD1 matches at 9 bases. In germline, CDR1 is MNHEY, CDR2 SVGAGI. CDR3 length: 17 residues. The J segment lost 3 bases and the V segment lost 1 base, leaving 9 bases of the junction unmatched. CDR3: CASSYFANRGPDYGYTF. In DNA, the CDR3 is TGTGCCAGCAGTTACTTCGCTAACAGGGGGCCTGACTATGGCTACACCTTC.

Comments on this clonotype: A much larger clone is a single base away; this may be a read error. The chain uses TRBV6-5 and TRBJ2-7; D is undetermined. The CDR3 is 13 residues long. CDR1 and CDR2 from the germline V gene are MNHEY and SVGAGI. Trimming took 2 bases from V and 3 from J, leaving 8 bases between them. DNA of the CDR3: TGTGCCAGCAGTTACAACGGAATCTACGAGCAGTACTTC. It encodes CASSYNGIYEQYF.

This clonotype was recorded a few times. The chain joins TRBV6-4 to TRBJ2-7; 9 bases align to TRBD1. The CDR3 runs to 13 residues. The trim removed 5 bases at V and 6 bases at J, leaving 5 bases unmatched. The V gene's germline CDR1 is MRHNA and CDR2 SNTAGT. DNA for the CDR3: TGTGCCAGCAGTTCCGACAGGGGGGGCGAGCAGTACTTC. It translates to CASSSDRGGEQYF.

This clonotype was seen a handful of times. The chain couples TRBV2 to TRBJ2-2, with 16 bases that match TRBD2. This CDR3 has 24 residues. Germline V gene data show CDR1 as SNHLY and CDR2 as FYNNEI. Trimming cost V 2 bases and J 7 bases; bases outside gene matches: 25. The CDR3: CASSEPDSALGTSGRDLVSGELFF. In DNA form, the CDR3 reads TGTGCCAGCAGTGAACCGGACTCGGCGCTTGGGACTAGCGGGAGGGACTTGGTCAGCGGGGAGCTGTTTTTT.

V usage is TRBV11-1 and J usage is TRBJ2-7; 9 nucleotides align to TRBD1. Germline V CDR1 and CDR2: SGHAT, FQDESV (reference sequence). This CDR3 is 14 amino acids long. Trimming removed 2 bases from V and 7 bases from J; junction bases left unmatched: 6. The CDR3 region has the DNA TGTGCCAGCAGCTTACGGGACAGGGATGGTGAGCAGTACTTC. Amino acids: CASSLRDRDGEQYF. The variable domain in full, with the rest retrieved from reference TRBV11-1 and TRBJ2-7, is EAEVAQSPRYKITEKSQAVAFWCDPISGHATLYWYRQILGQGPELLVQFQDESVVDDSQLPKDRFSAERLKGVDSTLKIQPAELGDSAMYLCASSLRDRDGEQYFGPGTRLTVT.